A selection of T cell receptor beta chains follows, all from one sample in a study of blood T cell repertoires in COVID-19. Generated by immunoSEQ multiplex PCR, the TCRdb table keeps only in-frame clones and is missing some. This table has some 15,000 clones, about 90% appearing once. The sample was peripheral blood. The receptors here all came from a man between 60 and 75 years old with active COVID-19. CDR3s include the opening cysteine and the closing phenylalanine or tryptophan. A D gene is named only where the DNA matches it firmly. Not all rows give a size; the values are once, few, many and, for expanded clones, a class.

clone_size: once; d_call: .; v_call: TRBV18; j_call: TRBJ1-1; cdr3_length: 17; cdr3_nt: TGTGCCAGCTCACCACGGGTTATCGGAGTAATGAACACTGAAGCTTTCTTT; cdr3_aa: CASSPRVIGVMNTEAFF
clone_size: .; d_call: .; v_call: TRBV28; j_call: TRBJ1-3; cdr3_length: 15; cdr3_nt: TGTGCCAGCAGTTTATTAACGGGTTCTGGAAACACCATATATTTT; cdr3_aa: CASSLLTGSGNTIYF
clone_size: .; d_call: .; v_call: TRBV2; j_call: TRBJ1-5; cdr3_length: 15; cdr3_nt: TGTGCCAGCAAGGTTGACAGGTGGGGCAATCAGCCCCAGCATTTT; cdr3_aa: CASKVDRWGNQPQHF
clone_size: .; d_call: .; v_call: TRBV19; j_call: TRBJ1-2; cdr3_length: 15; cdr3_nt: TGTGCCAGTAGTAGTATCGACGGGGGAAAAGAGGGCTACACCTTC; cdr3_aa: CASSSIDGGKEGYTF
clone_size: .; d_call: .; v_call: TRBV10-2; j_call: TRBJ1-1; cdr3_length: 13; cdr3_nt: TGCGCCAGCAGTGTTGCGGTTAACACTGAAGCTTTCTTT; cdr3_aa: CASSVAVNTEAFF
clone_size: .; d_call: .; v_call: TRBV24-1; j_call: TRBJ2-3; cdr3_length: 17; cdr3_nt: TGTGCCACCAGTGACCCGGGACACTACACGGGGCCAGATACGCAGTATTTT; cdr3_aa: CATSDPGHYTGPDTQYF
clone_size: .; d_call: TRBD1; v_call: TRBV11-1; j_call: TRBJ2-1; cdr3_length: 14; cdr3_nt: TGTGCCAGCAGCTTAAAACGACAGGGAAATGAGCAGTTCTTC; cdr3_aa: CASSLKRQGNEQFF
clone_size: .; d_call: .; v_call: TRBV3-1/TRBV3-2; j_call: TRBJ2-3; cdr3_length: 17; cdr3_nt: TGTGCCAGCAGCCAAGCGGTGCTGAACGGGGTCACAGATACGCAGTATTTT; cdr3_aa: CASSQAVLNGVTDTQYF
clone_size: .; d_call: .; v_call: TRBV5-5; j_call: TRBJ1-3; cdr3_length: 14; cdr3_nt: TGTGCCAGCACCACTAGGTCCGGTGGAAACACCATATATTTT; cdr3_aa: CASTTRSGGNTIYF
clone_size: .; d_call: TRBD1; v_call: TRBV2; j_call: TRBJ1-1; cdr3_length: 12; cdr3_nt: TGTGCCAGCAGTCCAGACAGGGCAGAAGCTTTCTTT; cdr3_aa: CASSPDRAEAFF
clone_size: once; d_call: TRBD1; v_call: TRBV6-5; j_call: TRBJ2-2; cdr3_length: 13; cdr3_nt: TGTGCCAGCAGGACAGGGGGCCCTGGGGAGCTGTTTTTT; cdr3_aa: CASRTGGPGELFF
clone_size: .; d_call: TRBD1; v_call: TRBV5-4; j_call: TRBJ2-5; cdr3_length: 16; cdr3_nt: TGTGCCAGCAGCTCAGGACAGGGGGCTGTACAAGAGACCCAGTACTTC; cdr3_aa: CASSSGQGAVQETQYF
clone_size: .; d_call: TRBD2; v_call: TRBV12-3/TRBV12-4; j_call: TRBJ2-7; cdr3_length: 12; cdr3_nt: TGTGCCAGTGGGGGGGTGTTCTACGAGCAGTACTTC; cdr3_aa: CASGGVFYEQYF
clone_size: .; d_call: .; v_call: TRBV27; j_call: TRBJ1-5; cdr3_length: 13; cdr3_nt: TGTGCCCCGGCATCGGGTTCGAATCAGCCCCAGCATTTT; cdr3_aa: CAPASGSNQPQHF
clone_size: .; d_call: .; v_call: TRBV12-5; j_call: TRBJ2-5; cdr3_length: 16; cdr3_nt: TGTGCTAGTGGTAACCCTGTGGAGGGGAGGAGAAGGACCCAGTACTTC; cdr3_aa: CASGNPVEGRRRTQYF
clone_size: .; d_call: TRBD1; v_call: TRBV5-5; j_call: TRBJ1-6; cdr3_length: 16; cdr3_nt: TGTGCCAGCAGCCCATATGACAGGGCCTTTAATTCACCCCTCCACTTT; cdr3_aa: CASSPYDRAFNSPLHF
clone_size: .; d_call: TRBD1; v_call: TRBV7-6; j_call: TRBJ2-7; cdr3_length: 15; cdr3_nt: TGTGCCAGCAGCCCCCAGGGACAGGGTGCATACGAGCAGTACTTC; cdr3_aa: CASSPQGQGAYEQYF
clone_size: .; d_call: .; v_call: TRBV9; j_call: TRBJ2-7; cdr3_length: 15; cdr3_nt: TGTGCCAGCAGCGTAGGAGTGACACCAACCTACGAGCAGTACTTC; cdr3_aa: CASSVGVTPTYEQYF
clone_size: .; d_call: .; v_call: TRBV4-1; j_call: TRBJ1-5; cdr3_length: 14; cdr3_nt: TGCGCCAGCAGCCAGGGGACACCGAATCAGCCCCAGCATTTT; cdr3_aa: CASSQGTPNQPQHF
clone_size: few; d_call: .; v_call: TRBV19; j_call: TRBJ1-4; cdr3_length: 13; cdr3_nt: TGTGCCAGTAGTAAGGGGAGGTTTGAAAAACTGTTTTTT; cdr3_aa: CASSKGRFEKLFF
clone_size: .; d_call: TRBD1; v_call: TRBV6-2/TRBV6-3; j_call: TRBJ2-1; cdr3_length: 18; cdr3_nt: TGTGCCAGCAGTGCGGCCCCTTCGGACAGGGGGTACCACAATGAGCAGTTCTTC; cdr3_aa: CASSAAPSDRGYHNEQFF
clone_size: .; d_call: .; v_call: TRBV20-1; j_call: TRBJ1-2; cdr3_length: 12; cdr3_nt: TGCAGTGCTAGTGTCGGGGACTATGGCTACACCTTC; cdr3_aa: CSASVGDYGYTF
clone_size: .; d_call: .; v_call: TRBV3-1/TRBV3-2; j_call: TRBJ2-2; cdr3_length: 12; cdr3_nt: TGTGCCAGCAGCCAAGATCTCGGGGAGCTGTTTTTT; cdr3_aa: CASSQDLGELFF
clone_size: .; d_call: TRBD1; v_call: TRBV7-9; j_call: TRBJ1-1; cdr3_length: 15; cdr3_nt: TGTGCCGGCAGCTTAGCGGACAGGGGCGACACTGAAGCTTTCTTT; cdr3_aa: CAGSLADRGDTEAFF
clone_size: .; d_call: .; v_call: TRBV28; j_call: TRBJ1-3; cdr3_length: 14; cdr3_nt: TGTGCCAGCAGACCCGCACCTTCCCGGGACACCATATATTTT; cdr3_aa: CASRPAPSRDTIYF
clone_size: once; d_call: TRBD2; v_call: TRBV5-6; j_call: TRBJ2-5; cdr3_length: 17; cdr3_nt: TGTGCCAGCAGCTTAATGGCGGGGGGGCCAGGGCAAGAGACCCAGTACTTC; cdr3_aa: CASSLMAGGPGQETQYF